These 5 T cell receptor beta chains were sequenced from one sample in a study of human T cells and chemical hapten exposure (dated by TCRdb to about 2021). Read against the paper, the sample's time point label means: pre-sensitization, week 0. Taken with the paper, the label for treatment or condition translates to: therapeutic diphenylcyclopropenone sensitization with weekly scalp DPC. Library preparation employed RACE. The sequencing machine was a NextSeq 500. TCRdb passed the public sequencing reads through fastp at Q25 and MiXCR, retaining productive beta sequences. Each record represents a unique CDR3 protein, reported with the most common genes and DNA among its rows. In this sample the table shows 200,000 to 300,000 distinct CDR3 sequences, over 8% of which occur a single time. The top ten hold over 2% of the sample. Material: whole blood, obtained in connection with sensitization to the hapten diphenylcyclopropenone (DPC). The receptors come from a woman between 35 and 50 years old with alopecia areata. Some clones in this sample may be carry-over from other donors' samples.

This clonotype was counted a few times. The V gene is TRBV2, the J gene TRBJ2-1; TRBD2 agrees at 13 bases. In germline, CDR1 is SNHLY, CDR2 FYNNEI. V lost 5 bases, J lost 6 bases, and 4 bases stayed unmatched. This CDR3 comprises 15 residues. CDR3 nucleotides: TGTGCCAGCAGTCGACTAGCGGGAGGTGCCAATGAGCAGTTCTTC. Residues: CASSRLAGGANEQFF.

In this sample, this clonotype turned up many times. The rearrangement uses TRBV4-2 and TRBJ1-5; 7 bases align to TRBD1. After removal of 1 base from V and 7 bases from J, the junction contained 7 bases not matched to a gene. The germline V gene has CDR1 LGHNA and CDR2 YNFKEQ. CDR3 length: 15 amino acids. The CDR3 nucleotides are TGTGCCAGCAGCCAAGGAGACAGGGCGGAGCAGCCCCAGCATTTT. As protein: CASSQGDRAEQPQHF.

The rearrangement joins TRBV28 to TRBJ1-1, with unresolved D. Trimming stripped 7 bases from V and 10 bases from J, with 13 bases between. Germline V CDR1 and CDR2: MDHEN, SYDVKM. This CDR3 comprises 11 residues. As DNA, the CDR3 is TGTGCCAGCACTGGCTCCCGGGGAGCTTTCTTT. Protein sequence: CASTGSRGAFF.

This clonotype was picked up a small number of times. V and J are TRBV12-3 or TRBV12-4 and TRBJ2-3; the D gene is possibly TRBD1 (6 bases). V lost 5 bases and J 4 bases, leaving 16 bases between the germline ends. The CDR3 runs to 15 residues. The CDR3 protein is CASSRAQGSADTQYF. Written as DNA, the CDR3 is TGTGCCAGCAGTCGAGCACAGGGATCGGCAGATACGCAGTATTTT.

The chain is built from TRBV7-2 and TRBJ2-5; 7 nucleotides agree with TRBD1. Germline lookup yields CDR1 SGHTA and CDR2 FQGNSA. The CDR3 runs to 16 residues. The ends lost 5 bases at V and 1 base at J; junction bases unmatched: 10. The CDR3 DNA sequence: TGTGCCAGCAGCCCCGTTCTAGCAGGGGGCCAAGAGACCCAGTACTTC. It specifies CASSPVLAGGQETQYF.